These 21 T cell receptor beta chains share one sample of origin, sequenced in a study of early T cells in non-severe SARS-CoV-2 infection. TCRdb re-analysed the 5' RACE reads in MiXCR, keeping a single row per CDR3 protein. The repertoire has around 57,000 distinct CDR3 sequences, about 9.9% of them found once; the top ten carry roughly 10%. What was sequenced was whole blood. These receptors all come from an adult who was a healthcare worker with PCR-confirmed SARS-CoV-2 infection or an uninfected control (not recorded which).

The sample holds a few counts of this clonotype. One end of the junction is discordant with germline, which a read error may explain. The J gene is TRBJ1-5, the V gene TRBV20-1; 9 bases align to TRBD1. Per the germline V gene, CDR1 is DFQATT and CDR2 is SNEGSKA (reference sequence). The CDR3 is 17 residues long. The CDR3 is CSARGGQGPYSNQPQHF. The DNA for the CDR3 is TGCAGTGCGAGAGGGGGACAGGGCCCATATAGCAATCAGCCCCAGCATTTT.

This clonotype has ten or more counts. The chain is built from TRBV7-9 and TRBJ2-7, with 7 bases fitting TRBD1. Germline CDR1 reads SEHNR; CDR2 reads FQNEAQ (reference sequence). J gave up 0 bases and V 5 bases, and 1 base lay outside the gene matches. CDR3 length: 13 amino acids. CDR3 nucleotide sequence: TGTGCCAGCAGCCGGGACAGCTCCTACGAGCAGTACTTC. It translates to CASSRDSSYEQYF.

This clonotype was seen ten or more times. The chain recombines TRBV7-3 with TRBJ2-2; TRBD2 matches 9 bases. Germline lookup yields CDR1 SGHTA and CDR2 FQGTGA. This CDR3 contains 16 residues. V lost 5 bases to trimming and J lost 5 bases; unmatched junction nucleotides: 9. In DNA form, the CDR3 reads TGTGCCAGCAGCCCAATGACTCTAGCGGGAACCGGGGAGCTGTTTTTT. Its translation: CASSPMTLAGTGELFF.

This clonotype was counted ten times or more. This chain links TRBV29-1 with TRBJ2-1; D gene unclear. The V gene's germline CDR1 is SQVTM and CDR2 ANQGSEA. The CDR3 consists of 15 residues. V lost 0 bases, J lost 2 bases, and 11 bases lay in between. DNA for the CDR3: TGCAGCGTTGAAGATCTGACGGATACCTACAATGAGCAGTTCTTC. Amino acid sequence: CSVEDLTDTYNEQFF.

This clonotype was seen a few times. The gene calls are TRBV11-2 and TRBJ2-5; D ambiguous. The CDR3 length is 13 residues. Germline CDR1 SGHAT, CDR2 FQNNGV. Trimming removed 3 bases at V and 7 bases at J, with 12 bases between. CDR3 bases: TGTGCCAGCAGCTTTGATTCGGCTGGGACCCAGTACTTC. Residues: CASSFDSAGTQYF.

This clonotype was seen only once. The chain recombines TRBV10-2 with TRBJ1-1; D remains unclear. The CDR3 consists of 12 residues. Trimming removed 8 bases at V and 4 bases at J, with 11 bases between. Germline lookup yields CDR1 WSHSY and CDR2 SAAADI. CDR3 DNA sequence: TGCGCCAGCGGGGTTTTGGGCACTGAAGCTTTCTTT. This gives the protein CASGVLGTEAFF.

Only a few counts were recorded for this clonotype. V is TRBV6-2 or TRBV6-3 and J is TRBJ2-7; TRBD2 is a possible D gene (6 bases). Trimming shortened V by 2 bases and J by 2 bases, and 10 bases separated the two germline ends. CDR1 is MNHEY and CDR2 is SVGEGT in the germline V gene. The length of the CDR3 is 14 residues. CDR3 sequence (DNA): TGTGCCAGCAGTTACCCGGGCGGGACCTACGAGCAGTACTTC. It encodes CASSYPGGTYEQYF.

V is TRBV6-2 or TRBV6-3 and J is TRBJ1-5; a possible D gene is TRBD1 (6 bases). Looked up from germline, CDR1 is MNHEY and CDR2 is SVGEGT. This CDR3 region has 21 residues. Trimming took off 6 bases at V and 0 bases at J, with 30 bases between the two ends. CDR3 residues: CASSPISSGTTILHSNQPQHF. The CDR3 bases are TGTGCCAGCAGCCCAATCAGCTCCGGGACAACAATACTTCATAGCAATCAGCCCCAGCATTTT.

V and J are TRBV24-1 and TRBJ2-2; D might be TRBD1 or TRBD2, each matching 5 bases. The CDR3 runs 15 residues. In germline, CDR1 is KGHDR, CDR2 SFDVKD. Deletions cut 6 bases from V and 0 bases from J, with 10 bases between. The CDR3 sequence is CATSRGLSNTGELFF. The DNA for the CDR3 is TGTGCCACCAGTCGGGGCCTTTCGAACACCGGGGAGCTGTTTTTT.

With respect to this clonotype: A much larger clone differs from this one at a single base, so this may be a read error. The chain employs TRBV28 and TRBJ1-6; a weak D match, TRBD1 (5 bases). The CDR3 contains 14 residues. Germline assignment: CDR1 MDHEN and CDR2 SYDVKM. CDR3 sequence: CASTQTAGNSPPHF. For the CDR3, the DNA is TGTGCCAGCACCCAGACAGCCGGGAATTCACCCCCCCACTTT.

The chain is built from TRBV7-9 and TRBJ1-4; tentatively, D is TRBD1 (6 bases). The germline V gene encodes CDR1 SEHNR and CDR2 FQNEAQ (reference sequence). There are 13 residues in the CDR3. Trimming removed 6 bases from V and 5 bases from J, with 10 bases in between. The chain's CDR3 is CASRPGQNEKLFF. The DNA for the CDR3 is TGTGCCAGCAGACCAGGACAGAATGAAAAACTGTTTTTT. The whole variable domain, filled in from reference TRBV7-9 and TRBJ1-4, reads DTGVSQNPRHKITKRGQNVTFRCDPISEHNRLYWYRQTLGQGPEFLTYFQNEAQLEKSRLLSDRFSAERPKGSFSTLEIQRTEQGDSAMYLCASRPGQNEKLFFGSGTQLSVL.

The chain is built from TRBV6-1 and TRBJ2-7; possible D gene TRBD1, 6 bases. Germline-derived CDR1 and CDR2 are MNHNS and SASEGT. There are 15 residues in the CDR3. V lost 2 bases to trimming and J lost 2 bases, with 13 bases between them. The CDR3 sequence: CASSERGHVPYEQYF. CDR3 DNA: TGTGCCAGCAGTGAAAGGGGACACGTGCCCTACGAGCAGTACTTC.

This clonotype was seen only a few times. V is TRBV11-2 and J is TRBJ2-1; 7 bases are shared with TRBD2. The CDR3 sequence is 16 residues long. J gave up 2 bases and V 5 bases, and 9 bases lay outside the gene matches. The germline V gene encodes CDR1 SGHAT and CDR2 FQNNGV. This CDR3 reads CASSLGGGRTYNEQFF. CDR3 bases: TGTGCCAGCAGCCTTGGGGGAGGGCGGACCTACAATGAGCAGTTCTTC.

This clonotype was seen many times. This sequence joins TRBV28 and TRBJ2-2, with D unresolved. The ends were cut back, 2 bases at V and 4 bases at J, with 11 bases in the middle. This CDR3 spans 15 amino acids. Germline V gene lookup returns CDR1 MDHEN and CDR2 SYDVKM. CDR3 region: CASSLEAMGTGELFF. The CDR3 region has the DNA TGTGCCAGCAGTTTAGAGGCCATGGGCACCGGGGAGCTGTTTTTT. Complete variable domain (other parts from reference TRBV28 and TRBJ2-2): DVKVTQSSRYLVKRTGEKVFLECVQDMDHENMFWYRQDPGLGLRLIYFSYDVKMKEKGDIPEGYSVSREKKERFSLILESASTNQTSMYLCASSLEAMGTGELFFGEGSRLTVL.

The gene calls are TRBV20-1 and TRBJ1-1, with D hard to call. The germline V and J ends were trimmed by 0 bases and 1 base, with 12 bases remaining between them. The CDR3 loop spans 15 amino acids. Germline V CDR1 and CDR2: DFQATT, SNEGSKA (reference sequence). The CDR3: CSARDARKENTEAFF. CDR3 DNA sequence: TGCAGTGCTAGAGATGCTCGCAAGGAGAACACTGAAGCTTTCTTT.

This clonotype has more than one count but fewer than ten. The rearrangement links TRBV29-1 to TRBJ2-3, with D perhaps matching TRBD2 (6 bases). Trimming pared 3 bases from V and 0 bases from J, leaving 7 bases between. The CDR3 runs to 13 residues. Germline V gene sequence: CDR1 SQVTM, CDR2 ANQGSEA. The DNA for the CDR3 is TGCAGCGTTGAGGGGACTAGCACAGATACGCAGTATTTT. This gives the protein CSVEGTSTDTQYF.

The chain combines TRBV3-1 with TRBJ1-6; TRBD1 matches 7 bases. This CDR3 is built from 15 residues. Trimming took 0 bases from V and 7 from J; bases not matched to a gene: 3. CDR1 LGHDT and CDR2 YNNKEL come from the germline V gene (reference sequence). The CDR3 spells CASSQETGRNSPLHF. CDR3 DNA sequence: TGTGCCAGCAGCCAAGAGACAGGGCGAAATTCACCCCTCCACTTT.

This clonotype was picked up one time. The chain carries TRBV18 and TRBJ2-7; tentatively, D is TRBD1 or TRBD2 (5 bases each). This CDR3 contains 15 residues. The ends were cut back, 6 bases at V and 3 bases at J, with 18 bases in the middle. CDR1 and CDR2 (germline): KGHSH, LQKENI. This CDR3 is CASSHSPRDRYEQYF. The CDR3, as DNA: TGTGCCAGCTCGCACAGCCCTAGGGACCGCTACGAGCAGTACTTC.

The chain recombines TRBV20-1 with TRBJ2-1, with a possible D match to TRBD1 (5 bases). Germline assignment: CDR1 DFQATT and CDR2 SNEGSKA (reference sequence). This CDR3 region has 13 residues. V dropped 5 bases and J dropped 10 bases, with 18 bases sitting between them. In nucleotides, the CDR3 is TGCAGTGCTGTCAGGGCCCAAAGACGCGAGCAGTTCTTC. Amino acid sequence: CSAVRAQRREQFF.

The chain is built from TRBV5-5 and TRBJ1-1; D possibly corresponds to TRBD1 (5 bases). The germline V gene has CDR1 SGHKS and CDR2 YYEKEE (reference sequence). V gave up 4 bases and J gave up 1 base, with 23 bases separating them. CDR3 length equals 18 residues. The CDR3 protein is CASSHMTGAAGRNTEAFF. In DNA, the CDR3 is TGTGCCAGCAGCCACATGACCGGGGCAGCCGGTAGGAACACTGAAGCTTTCTTT.

The chain employs TRBV7-9 and TRBJ2-2, with D unresolved. V was pared by 4 bases and J by 6 bases, with 15 bases between. CDR3 length equals 15 residues. Germline V CDR1 and CDR2: SEHNR, FQNEAQ (reference sequence). The CDR3 spells CASSSLRAVSGELFF. The CDR3 DNA sequence: TGTGCCAGCAGCTCCTTAAGGGCCGTCTCCGGGGAGCTGTTTTTT.